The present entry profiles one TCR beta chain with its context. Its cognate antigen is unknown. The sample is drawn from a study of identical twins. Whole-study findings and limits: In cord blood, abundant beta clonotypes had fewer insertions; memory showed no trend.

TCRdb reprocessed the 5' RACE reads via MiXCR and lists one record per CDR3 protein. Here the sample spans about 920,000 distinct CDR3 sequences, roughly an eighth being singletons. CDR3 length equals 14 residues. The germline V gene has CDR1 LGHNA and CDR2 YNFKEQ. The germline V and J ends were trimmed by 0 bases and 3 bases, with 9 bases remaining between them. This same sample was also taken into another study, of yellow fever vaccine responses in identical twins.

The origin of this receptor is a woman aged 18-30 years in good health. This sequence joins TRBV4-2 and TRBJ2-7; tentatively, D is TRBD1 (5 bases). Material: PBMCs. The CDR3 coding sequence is TGTGCCAGCAGCCAAGATAGGACATTCTACGAGCAGTACTTC. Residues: CASSQDRTFYEQYF.